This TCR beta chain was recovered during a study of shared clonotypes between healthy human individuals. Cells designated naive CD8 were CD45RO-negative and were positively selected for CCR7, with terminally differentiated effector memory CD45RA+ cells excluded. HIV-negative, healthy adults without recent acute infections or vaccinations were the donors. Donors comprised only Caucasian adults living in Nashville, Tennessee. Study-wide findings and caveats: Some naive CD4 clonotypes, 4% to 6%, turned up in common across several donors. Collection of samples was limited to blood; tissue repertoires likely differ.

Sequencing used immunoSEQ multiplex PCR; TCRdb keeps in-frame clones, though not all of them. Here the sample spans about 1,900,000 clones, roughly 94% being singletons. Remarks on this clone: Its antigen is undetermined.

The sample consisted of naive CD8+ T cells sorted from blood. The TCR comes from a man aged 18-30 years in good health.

Here the CDR3 reads CASSSNRGTGNTIYF. Here the CDR3 DNA reads TGTGCCAGCAGCTCCAACAGGGGCACTGGAAACACCATATATTTT. The J gene is TRBJ1-3, the V gene TRBV7-9; 7 bases are a match to TRBD1. CDR1 SEHNR and CDR2 FQNEAQ come from the germline V gene (reference sequence). V shed 4 bases, J shed 2 bases, and the junction held 5 bases outside the gene matches. The CDR3 has 15 amino acids.